These 20 T cell receptor beta chains were all obtained from the same sample, sequenced in a study of cytomegalovirus exposure and HLA in healthy donors. 60 Vbeta and 13 Jbeta primers were used in PCR. The method was immunoSEQ multiplex PCR; TCRdb's version includes in-frame clones alone and lacks a portion of them. The repertoire holds around 190,000 clones, with roughly 85% as singletons. The source material was PBMCs. These receptor sequences come from a woman between 45 and 60 years old in good health and CMV-seronegative.

CDR3 in amino acids: CATSRRTGRGTEAFF. In nucleotides, the CDR3 is TGTGCCACCAGCAGACGGACAGGGAGGGGGACTGAAGCTTTCTTT. This chain links TRBV15 with TRBJ1-1; 8 bases agree with TRBD1. V lost 2 bases, J lost 5 bases, and 7 bases stayed unmatched. The CDR3 totals 15 residues. From germline, CDR1 is LNHNV and CDR2 YYDKDF (reference sequence).

The chain carries TRBV27 and TRBJ1-3; a possible D gene is TRBD1 (6 bases). Trimming stripped 5 bases from V and 0 bases from J, with 14 bases between. This CDR3 has 16 amino acids. Per germline, CDR1 MNHEY and CDR2 SMNVEV (reference sequence). Here the CDR3 DNA reads TGTGCCAGCAGTACTAGGGACACCTCCTCTGGAAACACCATATATTTT. This translates into CASSTRDTSSGNTIYF.

J is TRBJ1-3 and V is TRBV2, with D perhaps matching TRBD1 (6 bases). Germline CDR1 SNHLY, CDR2 FYNNEI. The germline V and J ends were trimmed by 6 bases and 8 bases, with 14 bases remaining between them. The CDR3 is 13 amino acids. CDR3: CASRYTGLDTIYF. The CDR3 DNA reads as TGTGCCAGCAGATATACAGGGTTGGACACCATATATTTT. The complete variable domain, with remaining parts taken from reference TRBV2 and TRBJ1-3, reads EPEVTQTPSHQVTQMGQEVILRCVPISNHLYFYWYRQILGQKVEFLVSFYNNEISEKSEIFDDQFSVERPDGSNFTLKIRSTKLEDSAMYFCASRYTGLDTIYFGEGSWLTVV.

The chain's CDR3 is CASSPQRTSGRAIEQFF. DNA of the CDR3: TGTGCCAGCTCACCCCAAAGGACCAGCGGGAGGGCCATTGAGCAGTTCTTC. The chain recombines TRBV18 with TRBJ2-1; 10 nucleotides line up with TRBD2. CDR3 length: 17 residues. The germline CDR1 and CDR2 sequences are KGHSH and LQKENI. J lost 9 bases, V lost 3 bases, and 14 bases had no gene match.

This chain connects TRBV18 to TRBJ2-3; TRBD1 might be the D (5 bases). Trimming took 4 bases from V and 4 from J, leaving 9 bases between them. Germline-derived CDR1 and CDR2 are KGHSH and LQKENI. The CDR3 extends over 13 amino acids. CDR3 in amino acids: CASSQTTADTQYF. The CDR3 DNA reads as TGTGCCAGCTCACAGACGACAGCAGATACGCAGTATTTT.

The J gene is TRBJ2-7, the V gene TRBV28, with TRBD1 as a possible D gene (5 bases). Germline V gene data show CDR1 as MDHEN and CDR2 as SYDVKM. CDR3 length equals 14 residues. V gave up 5 bases and J gave up 2 bases, with 13 bases separating them. In DNA form, the CDR3 reads TGTGCCAGCAGTCATCGGGCGGACACCTACGAGCAGTACTTC. Translating gives CASSHRADTYEQYF.

The CDR3 sequence: CASSSGTSGSITGELFF. The CDR3 DNA reads as TGTGCCAGCAGCTCGGGGACTAGCGGGAGTATTACCGGGGAGCTGTTTTTT. The genes are TRBV7-3 and TRBJ2-2, with TRBD2 matching 14 bases. V shed 4 bases, J shed 5 bases, and the junction held 6 bases outside the gene matches. The CDR3 contains 17 residues. Germline assignment: CDR1 SGHTA and CDR2 FQGTGA.

The chain employs TRBV30 and TRBJ2-7; 10 nucleotides align to TRBD2. This CDR3 spans 17 amino acids. V lost 3 bases and J lost 1; bases outside the gene matches: 12. Germline values: CDR1 GTSNPN, CDR2 SVGIG (reference sequence). CDR3 in DNA: TGTGCCTGGAGCGCAAAAGGGATAGCGGGAGGTTCCTACGAGCAGTACTTC. Encoded protein: CAWSAKGIAGGSYEQYF.

The chain couples TRBV30 to TRBJ2-6, with TRBD1 identical over 7 bases. The CDR3 spans 17 residues. CDR1 is GTSNPN and CDR2 is SVGIG in the germline V gene (reference sequence). CDR3: CAVPAGTVPSGANVLTF. The CDR3 nucleotides read TGTGCGGTCCCCGCCGGGACAGTTCCCTCTGGGGCCAACGTCCTGACTTTC.

The chain uses TRBV7-2 and TRBJ1-5; 7 bases are a match to TRBD1. Per the germline V gene, CDR1 is SGHTA and CDR2 is FQGNSA. The CDR3 spans 13 residues. V lost 4 bases to trimming and J lost 9 bases; unmatched junction nucleotides: 6. Here the CDR3 DNA reads TGTGCCAGCAGCTCCGACAGGGACTGGCCCCAGCATTTT. Encoded protein: CASSSDRDWPQHF.

This chain joins TRBV5-6 and TRBJ1-1; the match to TRBD1 covers 10 bases. V trimming: 2 bases; J trimming: 5 bases; junction bases outside the gene matches: 3. CDR3 length equals 14 residues. Germline lookup yields CDR1 SGHDT and CDR2 YYEEEE. DNA for the CDR3: TGTGCCAGCAGCTTCGGGACAGGGGAAACTGAAGCTTTCTTT. Residues: CASSFGTGETEAFF.

The rearrangement uses TRBV27 and TRBJ2-3, with 7 bases that match TRBD2. CDR1 MNHEY and CDR2 SMNVEV come from the germline V gene (reference sequence). The CDR3 extends over 18 amino acids. The V and J ends lost 6 bases and 2 bases, in that order; junction bases with no gene match: 17. The DNA for the CDR3 is TGTGCCAGCAGCCAGGGTTGGGGGGGTAGCGGATACACAGATACGCAGTATTTT. Translated, it gives CASSQGWGGSGYTDTQYF.

The chain carries TRBV28 and TRBJ1-5; D not certain. V was cut by 4 bases and J by 6 bases, with 10 bases left in between. The CDR3 consists of 13 residues. Germline V CDR1 and CDR2: MDHEN, SYDVKM. CDR3 sequence (DNA): TGTGCCAGCAGTTCCTCCTCGGGTCAGCCCCAGCATTTT. Translated: CASSSSSGQPQHF.

This clone was recorded only once. The V and J genes are TRBV6-5 and TRBJ1-2; the D is unclear. There are 15 residues in the CDR3. Trimming pared 10 bases from V and 1 base from J, leaving 19 bases between. Germline CDR1 is MNHEY and CDR2 is SVGAGI. The CDR3 protein is CATHLGGTINYGYTF. The CDR3 DNA follows: TGTGCCACCCATTTGGGAGGTACTATTAACTATGGCTACACCTTC.

Concerning this clone: The germline gene is not matched at one end of the junction; a read error may be the cause. The J gene is TRBJ2-1, the V gene TRBV30; 7 bases are shared with TRBD1. In germline, CDR1 is GTSNPN, CDR2 SVGIG (reference sequence). The CDR3 is made up of 13 amino acids. The CDR3 sequence is CTWSGQEYNEQFF. CDR3 coding DNA: TGTACCTGGAGCGGACAGGAGTACAATGAGCAGTTCTTC.

This clone was seen only once. This rearrangement joins TRBV7-2 to TRBJ1-3; perhaps TRBD1 as D (6 bases). Germline-derived CDR1 and CDR2 are SGHTA and FQGNSA. There are 18 residues in the CDR3. Trimming stripped 1 base from V and 0 bases from J, with 16 bases between. The CDR3 DNA reads TGTGCCAGCAGCTTAGGGTTGGGCAGGGGCGACTCTGGAAACACCATATATTTT. Translated, it gives CASSLGLGRGDSGNTIYF. The variable domain in full, completed from reference TRBV7-2 and TRBJ1-3, reads GAGVSQSPSNKVTEKGKDVELRCDPISGHTALYWYRQSLGQGLEFLIYFQGNSAPDKSGLPSDRFSAERTGGSVSTLTIQRTQQEDSAVYLCASSLGLGRGDSGNTIYFGEGSWLTVV.

The chain couples TRBV28 to TRBJ2-1, with D unclear. Trimming stripped 3 bases from V and 2 bases from J, with 5 bases between. This CDR3 spans 13 amino acids. CDR1 is MDHEN, CDR2 SYDVKM, per germline. In nucleotides, the CDR3 is TGTGCCAGCAGTTTGGGCCCCTACAATGAGCAGTTCTTC. Its protein product is CASSLGPYNEQFF.

This sequence joins TRBV27 and TRBJ1-4; 8 bases are a match to TRBD1. The CDR3 totals 15 residues. CDR1 and CDR2 (germline): MNHEY, SMNVEV (reference sequence). The V segment lost 5 bases and the J segment 10 bases; nucleotides outside the gene matches: 12. Written as DNA, the CDR3 is TGTGCCAGCAGTCCATTGGACAGGGTTCCCCCAAAACTGTTTTTT. It translates to CASSPLDRVPPKLFF.

The genes are TRBV7-9 and TRBJ2-5, with D possibly TRBD1 on 6 matching bases. In germline, CDR1 is SEHNR, CDR2 FQNEAQ (reference sequence). This CDR3 has 13 amino acids. V was pared by 0 bases and J by 4 bases, with 6 bases between. CDR3 amino acids: CASSLARGETQYF. CDR3 nucleotides: TGTGCCAGCAGCTTAGCCAGGGGAGAGACCCAGTACTTC.

In regard to this clone: The junction departs from the called germline gene at one end, perhaps through a read error. The CDR3 DNA follows: TGTGCCAGTAGTAATTTCGTACATAGAAACGCGCCGGAGAATTTT. Amino acids: CASSNFVHRNAPENF. The chain joins TRBV19 to TRBJ2-3, with D unclear. Germline V gives CDR1 LNHDA, CDR2 SQIVND (reference sequence). The CDR3 covers 15 residues.